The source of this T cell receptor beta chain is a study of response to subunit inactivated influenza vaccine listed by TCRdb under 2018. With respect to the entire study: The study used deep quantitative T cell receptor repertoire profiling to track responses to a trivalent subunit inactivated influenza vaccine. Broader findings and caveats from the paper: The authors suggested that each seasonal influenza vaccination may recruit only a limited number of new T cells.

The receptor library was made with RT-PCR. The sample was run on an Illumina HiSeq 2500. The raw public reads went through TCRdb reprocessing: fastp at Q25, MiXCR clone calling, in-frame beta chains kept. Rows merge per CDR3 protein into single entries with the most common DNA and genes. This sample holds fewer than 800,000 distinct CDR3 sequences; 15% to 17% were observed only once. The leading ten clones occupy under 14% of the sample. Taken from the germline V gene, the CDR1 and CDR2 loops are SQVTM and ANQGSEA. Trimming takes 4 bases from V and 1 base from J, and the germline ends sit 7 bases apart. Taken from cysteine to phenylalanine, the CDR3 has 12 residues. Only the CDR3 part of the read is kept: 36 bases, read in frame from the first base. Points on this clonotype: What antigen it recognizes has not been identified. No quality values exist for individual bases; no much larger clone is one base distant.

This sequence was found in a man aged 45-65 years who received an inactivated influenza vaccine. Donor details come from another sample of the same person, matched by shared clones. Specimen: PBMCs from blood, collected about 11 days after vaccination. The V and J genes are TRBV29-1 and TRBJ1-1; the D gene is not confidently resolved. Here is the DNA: TGCAGCGTTGTAGGGCCGAACACTGAAGCTTTCTTT. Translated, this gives CSVVGPNTEAFF.